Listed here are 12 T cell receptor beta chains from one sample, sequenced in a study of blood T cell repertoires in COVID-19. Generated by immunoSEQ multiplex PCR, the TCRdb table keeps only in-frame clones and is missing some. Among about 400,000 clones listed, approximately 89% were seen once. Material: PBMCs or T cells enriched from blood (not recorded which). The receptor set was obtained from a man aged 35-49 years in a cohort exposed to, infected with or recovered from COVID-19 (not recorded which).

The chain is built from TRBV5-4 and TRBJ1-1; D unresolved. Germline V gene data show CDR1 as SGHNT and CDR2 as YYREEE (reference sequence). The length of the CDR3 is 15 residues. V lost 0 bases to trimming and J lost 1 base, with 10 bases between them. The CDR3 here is CASSLAARKNTEAFF. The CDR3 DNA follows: TGTGCCAGCAGCTTGGCCGCGAGAAAGAACACTGAAGCTTTCTTT.

CDR3 residues: CASSLGPKNIQYF. The CDR3 DNA sequence: TGCGCCAGCAGCTTGGGGCCCAAAAACATTCAGTACTTC. The chain uses TRBV4-1 and TRBJ2-4, with D perhaps TRBD1 (5 bases). V gave up 5 bases and J gave up 2 bases, with 7 bases separating them. The CDR3 is made up of 13 amino acids. The V gene's germline CDR1 is MGHRA and CDR2 YSYEKL.

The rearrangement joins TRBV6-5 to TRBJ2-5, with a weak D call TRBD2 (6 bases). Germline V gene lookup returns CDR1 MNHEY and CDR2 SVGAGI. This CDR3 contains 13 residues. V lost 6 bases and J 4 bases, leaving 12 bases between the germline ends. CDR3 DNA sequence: TGTGCCAGCAGCCAACTGGGGGGAGAGACCCAGTACTTC. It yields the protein CASSQLGGETQYF.

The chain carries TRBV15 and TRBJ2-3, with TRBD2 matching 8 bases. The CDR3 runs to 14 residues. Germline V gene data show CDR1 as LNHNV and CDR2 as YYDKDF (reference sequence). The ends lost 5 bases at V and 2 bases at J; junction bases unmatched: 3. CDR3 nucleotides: TGTGCCACCAGCCCGGGAGGGCCCACAGATACGCAGTATTTT. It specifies CATSPGGPTDTQYF.

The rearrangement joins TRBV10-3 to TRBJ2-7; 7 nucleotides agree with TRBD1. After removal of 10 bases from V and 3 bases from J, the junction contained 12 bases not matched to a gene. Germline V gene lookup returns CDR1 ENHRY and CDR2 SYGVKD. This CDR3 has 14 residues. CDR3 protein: CAREDRVVFYEQYF. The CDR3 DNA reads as TGTGCCAGGGAAGACAGGGTGGTTTTCTACGAGCAGTACTTC.

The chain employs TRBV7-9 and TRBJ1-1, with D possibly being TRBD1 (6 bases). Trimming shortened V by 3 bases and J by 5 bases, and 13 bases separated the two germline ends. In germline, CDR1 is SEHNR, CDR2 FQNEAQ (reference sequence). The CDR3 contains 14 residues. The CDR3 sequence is CASSFTGSLTEAFF. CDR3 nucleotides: TGTGCCAGCAGCTTCACAGGGAGTTTAACTGAAGCTTTCTTT.

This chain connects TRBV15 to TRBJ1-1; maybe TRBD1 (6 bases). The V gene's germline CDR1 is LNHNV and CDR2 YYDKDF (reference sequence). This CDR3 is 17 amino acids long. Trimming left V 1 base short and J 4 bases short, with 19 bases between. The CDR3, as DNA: TGTGCCACCAGCAGAGGACGGATCAGGGACAAGAGCACTGAAGCTTTCTTT. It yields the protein CATSRGRIRDKSTEAFF.

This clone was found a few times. The DNA of the CDR3 is TGTGCCAGCAGTGATCCGGGTTCCAATGGCTACACCTTC. This sequence encodes CASSDPGSNGYTF. The rearrangement links TRBV6-1 to TRBJ1-2; D not certain. This CDR3 spans 13 amino acids. Germline V gives CDR1 MNHNS, CDR2 SASEGT. V lost 3 bases to trimming and J lost 6 bases, with 11 bases between them.

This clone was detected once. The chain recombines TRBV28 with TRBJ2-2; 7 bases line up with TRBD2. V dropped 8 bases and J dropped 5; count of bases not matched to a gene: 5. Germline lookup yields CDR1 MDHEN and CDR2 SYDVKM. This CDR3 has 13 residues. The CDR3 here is CASLTSITGELFF. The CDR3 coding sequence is TGTGCCAGCCTGACTAGCATAACCGGGGAGCTGTTTTTT.

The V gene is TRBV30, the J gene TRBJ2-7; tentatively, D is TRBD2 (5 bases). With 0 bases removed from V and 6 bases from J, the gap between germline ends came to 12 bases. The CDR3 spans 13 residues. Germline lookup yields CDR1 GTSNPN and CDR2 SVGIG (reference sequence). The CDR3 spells CAWSVLGGFEQYF. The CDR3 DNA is TGTGCCTGGAGTGTACTAGGTGGTTTCGAGCAGTACTTC. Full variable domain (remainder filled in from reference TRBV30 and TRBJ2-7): SQTIHQWPATLVQPVGSPLSLECTVEGTSNPNLYWYRQAAGRGLQLLFYSVGIGQISSEVPQNLSASRPQDRQFILSSKKLLLSDSGFYLCAWSVLGGFEQYFGPGTRLTVT.

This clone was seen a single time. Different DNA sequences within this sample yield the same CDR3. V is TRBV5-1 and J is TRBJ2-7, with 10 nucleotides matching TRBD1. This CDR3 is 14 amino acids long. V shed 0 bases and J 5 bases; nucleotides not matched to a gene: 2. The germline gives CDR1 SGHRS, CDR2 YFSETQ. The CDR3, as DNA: TGCGCCAGCAGCTTGGGACAGGGGGCGCACGAGCAGTACTTC. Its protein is CASSLGQGAHEQYF.

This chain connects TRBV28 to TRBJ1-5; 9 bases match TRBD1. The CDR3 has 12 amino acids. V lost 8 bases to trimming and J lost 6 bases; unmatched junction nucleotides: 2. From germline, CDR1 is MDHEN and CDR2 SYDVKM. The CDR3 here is CASGDRVQPQHF. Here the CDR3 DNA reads TGTGCCAGCGGGGACAGGGTTCAGCCCCAGCATTTT.